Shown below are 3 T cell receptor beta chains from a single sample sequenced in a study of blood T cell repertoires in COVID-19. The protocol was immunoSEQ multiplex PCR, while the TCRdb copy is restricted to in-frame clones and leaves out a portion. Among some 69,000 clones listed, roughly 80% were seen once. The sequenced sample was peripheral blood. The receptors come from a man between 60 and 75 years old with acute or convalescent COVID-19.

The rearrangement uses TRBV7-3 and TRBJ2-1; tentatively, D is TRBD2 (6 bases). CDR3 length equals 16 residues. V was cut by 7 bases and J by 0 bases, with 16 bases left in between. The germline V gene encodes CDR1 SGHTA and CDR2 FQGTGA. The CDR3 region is CASTPAGTYSYNEQFF. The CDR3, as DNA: TGTGCCAGCACCCCGGCCGGGACTTACTCCTACAATGAGCAGTTCTTC. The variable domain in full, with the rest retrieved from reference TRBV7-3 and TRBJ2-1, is GAGVSQTPSNKVTEKGKYVELRCDPISGHTALYWYRQSLGQGPEFLIYFQGTGAADDSGLPNDRFFAVRPEGSVSTLKIQRTERGDSAVYLCASTPAGTYSYNEQFFGPGTRLTVL.

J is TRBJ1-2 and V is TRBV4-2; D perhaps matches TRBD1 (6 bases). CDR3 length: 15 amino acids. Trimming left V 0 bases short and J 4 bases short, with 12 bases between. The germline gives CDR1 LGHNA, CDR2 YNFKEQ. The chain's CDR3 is CASSQDNGGGYGYTF. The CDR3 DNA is TGTGCCAGCAGCCAAGATAATGGGGGCGGCTATGGCTACACCTTC.

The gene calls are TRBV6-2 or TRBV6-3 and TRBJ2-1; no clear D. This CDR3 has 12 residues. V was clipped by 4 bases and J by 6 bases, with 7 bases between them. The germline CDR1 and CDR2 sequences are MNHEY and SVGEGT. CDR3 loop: CASSFGPNEQFF. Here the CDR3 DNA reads TGTGCCAGCAGTTTTGGCCCCAATGAGCAGTTCTTC.